These 9 T cell receptor beta chains came from one sample sequenced in a study of T-cell reconstitution after alpha-beta-depleted transplantation in children. Unique molecular identifiers were incorporated when the TCRbeta library was constructed. TCRdb re-analysed the PCR reads in MiXCR, keeping a single row per CDR3 protein. Among a few hundred thousand distinct CDR3 sequences listed, roughly 20% were seen once. The source was PBMCs from the stem cell graft donor, collected from the stem cell graft. The receptor source for this set is a human donor who donated a stem cell graft to a child with acute myeloid leukemia.

There are a few counts of this clonotype. This rearrangement joins TRBV20-1 to TRBJ2-3; 15 bases fit TRBD2. The ends lost 6 bases at V and 1 base at J; junction bases unmatched: 5. This CDR3 is built from 16 residues. Germline CDR1 is DFQATT and CDR2 is SNEGSKA (reference sequence). For the CDR3, the DNA is TGCAGTGCCCCGGGACTAGCGGGAGGTCGCACAGATACGCAGTATTTT. Protein sequence: CSAPGLAGGRTDTQYF.

In this sample, this clonotype turned up many times. CDR3 amino acids: CAISELGGSGNEQFF. In DNA form, the CDR3 reads TGTGCCATCAGTGAGCTGGGCGGGAGTGGGAATGAGCAGTTCTTC. The J gene is TRBJ2-1, the V gene TRBV10-3; 7 bases agree with TRBD2. Trimming at V came to 2 bases and at J to 7 bases, leaving 8 bases not matched to a gene. Germline V CDR1 and CDR2: ENHRY, SYGVKD. This CDR3 region has 15 residues.

This clonotype was seen at least ten times. The chain has TRBV20-1 and TRBJ2-2, with D tentatively TRBD2 (5 bases). The CDR3 runs to 14 residues. The V end was cut by 4 bases, the J end by 1 base, with 10 bases between. The germline V gene has CDR1 DFQATT and CDR2 SNEGSKA (reference sequence). The CDR3 is CSAKTGGNTGELFF. The CDR3 region has the DNA TGCAGTGCTAAGACCGGAGGGAACACCGGGGAGCTGTTTTTT.

CDR3 residues: CASSYPGTSGSPYEQYF. The CDR3 nucleotides are TGTGCCAGCAGCTACCCCGGGACTAGCGGGTCTCCCTACGAGCAGTACTTC. The V call is TRBV6-2 or TRBV6-3, the J call TRBJ2-7; 12 positions match TRBD2. Germline trimming cut 6 bases from V and 2 bases from J; bases unmatched to any gene: 11. Germline V CDR1 and CDR2: MNHEY, SVGEGT. CDR3 size: 17 residues.

This clonotype appeared a few times. The chain combines TRBV29-1 with TRBJ2-2, with D perhaps matching TRBD2 (6 bases). Trimming removed 2 bases at V and 6 bases at J, with 10 bases between. There are 13 residues in the CDR3. Germline CDR1 and CDR2: SQVTM and ANQGSEA. CDR3 residues: CSVERLGPGELFF. The CDR3 nucleotides read TGCAGCGTTGAAAGACTAGGGCCCGGGGAGCTGTTTTTT.

This clonotype was detected many times. The chain has TRBV5-1 and TRBJ2-1; either TRBD1 or TRBD2 may fit D (6 bases each). Trimming took off 4 bases at V and 2 bases at J, with 16 bases between the two ends. The CDR3 loop spans 16 amino acids. Germline V gene lookup returns CDR1 SGHRS and CDR2 YFSETQ. Here the CDR3 DNA reads TGCGCCAGCAGCCGTGGGGGGCAGCAAACCTACAATGAGCAGTTCTTC. Translation gives CASSRGGQQTYNEQFF.

In its sample, this clonotype was seen many times. V usage is TRBV5-1 and J usage is TRBJ2-3; D gene uncertain. Germline V gene lookup returns CDR1 SGHRS and CDR2 YFSETQ. V gave up 0 bases and J gave up 5 bases, with 4 bases separating them. This CDR3 spans 12 amino acids. The CDR3 bases are TGCGCCAGCAGCTTGGTTCGAGATACGCAGTATTTT. It encodes CASSLVRDTQYF.

The V call is TRBV5-1, the J call TRBJ1-1, with 10 bases identical to TRBD1. The CDR3 has 14 residues. Germline-derived CDR1 and CDR2 are SGHRS and YFSETQ. V dropped 3 bases and J dropped 7; count of bases not matched to a gene: 6. CDR3 nucleotide sequence: TGCGCCAGCAGCTGGGGACAGGGGCCTCGTGAAGCTTTCTTT. The encoded protein is CASSWGQGPREAFF.

Many counts were recorded for this clonotype. The V call is TRBV28, the J call TRBJ1-1; 7 nucleotides agree with TRBD1. V lost 4 bases, J lost 0 bases, and 8 bases stayed unmatched. The CDR3 has 16 residues. Germline V gene sequence: CDR1 MDHEN, CDR2 SYDVKM. CDR3 sequence: CASSSGQAIMNTEAFF. The CDR3 DNA is TGTGCCAGCAGTTCCGGACAGGCGATAATGAACACTGAAGCTTTCTTT.